What follows are 4 T cell receptor beta chains derived from one specimen sequenced in a study of blood T cell repertoires in COVID-19. Sequenced by immunoSEQ multiplex PCR; TCRdb stores in-frame clones only, minus some. The table shows around 150,000 clones, with 84% occurring only once. Sequences were obtained from peripheral blood. These receptors all stem from a human donor in a cohort sampled during active COVID-19.

The chain recombines TRBV7-6 with TRBJ1-1; D call uncertain. Germline CDR1 and CDR2: SGHVS and FNYEAQ. This CDR3 contains 16 residues. V was pared by 1 base and J by 4 bases, with 16 bases between. The CDR3 is CASSLEGPPGSTEAFF. CDR3 DNA sequence: TGTGCCAGCAGCTTAGAAGGGCCACCGGGGAGCACTGAAGCTTTCTTT.

The chain recombines TRBV11-2 with TRBJ1-2; D is perhaps TRBD1 (5 bases). V was pared by 5 bases and J by 5 bases, with 18 bases between. The CDR3 runs to 15 residues. Germline V gene data show CDR1 as SGHAT and CDR2 as FQNNGV. The CDR3 protein is CASSPAAGRFYGYTF. CDR3 coding DNA: TGTGCCAGCAGCCCCGCCGCGGGGCGATTTTATGGCTACACCTTC.

This clone was counted a few times. The V and J genes are TRBV15 and TRBJ1-3; D may be TRBD1 (6 bases). CDR1 LNHNV and CDR2 YYDKDF come from the germline V gene (reference sequence). Trimming took 0 bases from V and 1 from J, leaving 16 bases between them. The CDR3 runs 18 residues. The CDR3 DNA reads TGTGCCACCAGCAGAGACGCTGAACAGGGACGATCTGGAAACACCATATATTTT. Its translation: CATSRDAEQGRSGNTIYF.

V usage is TRBV4-1 and J usage is TRBJ2-5; TRBD1 matches at 8 bases. The CDR3 runs to 17 residues. After removal of 2 bases from V and 5 bases from J, the junction contained 13 bases not matched to a gene. CDR1 is MGHRA and CDR2 is YSYEKL in the germline V gene. CDR3 region: CASSQLGQGVKSETQYF. For the CDR3, the DNA is TGCGCCAGCAGCCAACTCGGACAGGGCGTCAAGTCGGAGACCCAGTACTTC.